The present T cell receptor (beta chain) was sequenced within a study of technical replicates of blood from a few donors. The method was immunoSEQ multiplex PCR; TCRdb's version includes in-frame clones alone and lacks a portion of them. The sample consists of tens of thousands of clones, 95% to 97% of them appearing once. The CDR3 runs 15 residues. V lost 0 bases, J lost 2 bases, and 10 bases lay in between. Germline loops: CDR1 MNHNY, CDR2 SVGAGI (reference sequence). The chain links TRBV6-6 to TRBJ2-5; possibly TRBD1 for D (5 bases). This TCR derives from a human donor in good health. The sample was T cells isolated from PBMCs. CDR3 nucleotides: TGTGCCAGCAGTTACTCTGACAGCATACAAGAGACCCAGTACTTC. Its translation is CASSYSDSIQETQYF.